This TCR beta chain originates from a study of shared clonotypes between healthy human individuals. Study-level results: Generally, estimated richness proved larger in naive subsets than it did in memory subsets.

CD8 memory merged CD45RO+ cells and CCR7-negative CD45RA+ TemRA cells into one population. Germline V gives CDR1 MGHDK, CDR2 SYGVNS. CDR3 size: 13 residues. Trimming took off 3 bases at V and 3 bases at J, with 6 bases between the two ends. To note about this clone: Antigen unknown.

A roughly 200 ng quantity of DNA, about 30,000 T cell genomes, went into the sorted-subset replicate PCRs. Only in-frame clones appear in the TCRdb table, and some are missing; sequencing was by immunoSEQ multiplex PCR. Here the sample spans 90,000 to 120,000 clones, approximately 70% being singletons. The V call is TRBV25-1, the J call TRBJ2-1, with TRBD2 as a possible D gene (6 bases). Material for sequencing was memory CD8+ T cells sorted from blood. The subset: CD45RO+ cells pooled with CCR7-negative TemRA cells. This receptor was identified in a woman aged 25 to 39 in good health. Written as DNA, the CDR3 is TGTGCCAGCAGTGACGGGAGCTACAATGAGCAGTTCTTC. It specifies CASSDGSYNEQFF.